The source of this TCR beta chain is a study of T cells in Graves' hyperthyroidism and ophthalmopathy. Amplified regions were TCR beta CDR3 sequences from RNA transcripts. An initial round of RT-PCR targeting the TCR CDR3 relied on the HTBI primer set. TCRdb reanalysed the multiplex PCR reads using MiXCR and keeps one entry per CDR3 protein. The sample records some 300,000 distinct CDR3 sequences, roughly 20% being singletons. Study-wide points: Classification by a 13 V-J model distinguished ophthalmopathy from stable hyperthyroidism. The majority of expanded thyroid clonotypes above 0.001 also appeared in blood.

The table lists this clonotype with a few counts. The antigen is unknown. V was pared by 3 bases and J by 11 bases, with 15 bases between. The CDR3 length is 13 residues. In germline, CDR1 is MNHEY, CDR2 SMNVEV (reference sequence). Sequences were obtained from blood. The J gene is TRBJ2-3, the V gene TRBV27; the D gene is possibly TRBD1 (7 bases). This receptor was identified in a man aged 50-59 years with Graves' ophthalmopathy. In DNA, the CDR3 is TGTGCCAGCAGTTTGACGAGGGGGCGGGGGCAGTATTTT. Translated: CASSLTRGRGQYF.